The 22 T cell receptor beta chains presented below share a single source sample, sequenced in a study of tumor-infiltrating lymphocytes in oesophageal squamous cell carcinoma. TCRdb re-called the PCR reads with MiXCR, one entry per CDR3 protein. The table includes about 21,000 distinct CDR3 sequences, 39% detected once. Sequencing input: esophageal tumor tissue. These receptors were collected from a male donor with esophageal squamous cell carcinoma.

As regards this clonotype: Compared with germline, one end of the junction differs, possibly owing to a read error. The rearrangement uses TRBV10-1 and TRBJ1-5; D unresolved. CDR1 is WNHNN and CDR2 is SYGVQD in the germline V gene (reference sequence). The CDR3 has 8 amino acids. This CDR3 is CASSESGF. The CDR3 DNA reads TGCGCCAGCAGTGAGTCGGGGTTT.

The chain carries TRBV4-1 and TRBJ2-1, with 14 bases aligning to TRBD2. The end of the DNA aligns better with TRBJ2-7, so the J call may be wrong. CDR1 is MGHRA and CDR2 is YSYEKL in the germline V gene. The CDR3 runs to 16 residues. The CDR3 DNA sequence: TGCGCCAGCAGCCACACCGGGACTAGCGGGAGTGGTGAGCAGTACTTC. Residues: CASSHTGTSGSGEQYF.

This clonotype is categorized as medium-sized. The chain joins TRBV6-1 to TRBJ2-1; 7 nucleotides match TRBD2. The junction had 1 base not matched to a gene; V was cut back by 1 base and J by 1 base. Per the germline V gene, CDR1 is MNHNS and CDR2 is SASEGT. The CDR3 covers 15 residues. In nucleotides, the CDR3 is TGTGCCAGCAGTGAAGACGGGGGGTCCTACAATGAGCAGTTCTTC. Its translation: CASSEDGGSYNEQFF.

This clonotype was counted a few times. The gene calls are TRBV4-1 and TRBJ2-7; tentative D call: TRBD2 (6 bases). The CDR3 totals 15 residues. Germline V lookup: CDR1 MGHRA, CDR2 YSYEKL. Trimming stripped 1 base from V and 3 bases from J, with 13 bases between. DNA for the CDR3: TGCGCCAGCAGCCAAGGTCCCACGGGGGACTACGAGCAGTACTTC. It encodes CASSQGPTGDYEQYF.

The chain carries TRBV7-2 and TRBJ2-5, with 11 positions matching TRBD2. CDR1 is SGHTA and CDR2 is FQGNSA in the germline V gene. This CDR3 is 15 amino acids long. Trimming took 0 bases from V and 4 from J; bases not matched to a gene: 1. The CDR3 sequence is CASSLATSGGETQYF. Written as DNA, the CDR3 is TGTGCCAGCAGCTTAGCAACTAGCGGGGGAGAGACCCAGTACTTC.

A note on this clonotype: Possible read error: a much larger clone is one base away. The chain joins TRBV2 to TRBJ2-6; D ambiguous. The DNA end favors TRBJ2-1, so the J call may be wrong. Germline CDR1 SNHLY, CDR2 FYNNEI. This CDR3 is built from 12 residues. The CDR3 sequence is CASSGLSYEQFF. The CDR3 DNA reads TGTGCCAGCAGTGGCCTTTCCTACGAGCAGTTCTTC.

This clonotype was recorded only once. The chain uses TRBV6-2 or TRBV6-3 and TRBJ2-3; 11 bases line up with TRBD2. Gene TRBJ2-1 matches the end of the DNA better, so the J call may be wrong. Per germline, CDR1 MNHEY and CDR2 SVGEGT. This CDR3 comprises 15 residues. CDR3 region: CASGASGRTYNEQFF. CDR3 nucleotides: TGTGCCAGCGGCGCTAGCGGGAGGACCTACAATGAGCAGTTCTTC.

The chain recombines TRBV3-1 with TRBJ1-2; perhaps TRBD1 as D (5 bases). This CDR3 comprises 14 residues. Looked up from germline, CDR1 is LGHDT and CDR2 is YNNKEL (reference sequence). Trimming cost V 1 base and J 6 bases, with 12 bases left between them. CDR3 sequence: CASSQVPKGHGYTF. Here the CDR3 DNA reads TGTGCCAGCAGCCAAGTGCCAAAGGGGCATGGCTACACCTTC.

This clonotype was seen repeatedly, ten times or more. The chain carries TRBV10-3 and TRBJ2-4, with TRBD2 matching 10 bases. The end of the DNA fits TRBJ2-7 better, so the J call may be wrong. The germline CDR1 and CDR2 sequences are ENHRY and SYGVKD. This CDR3 is built from 15 residues. Here the CDR3 DNA reads TGTGCCATCAGTGAGGGGGTGTTAGCGGGAGGCGAGCAGTACTTC. Translated, it gives CAISEGVLAGGEQYF.

This clonotype appeared a few times. The junction differs from germline at one of its ends, possibly a read error. The genes are TRBV7-6 and TRBJ2-5, with D possibly TRBD1 on 7 matching bases. The CDR3 sequence is 14 residues long. Germline V gene lookup returns CDR1 SGHVS and CDR2 FNYEAQ. The CDR3: CASSITQGGETQYF. CDR3 nucleotide sequence: TGTGCTAGCAGCATCACTCAGGGGGGAGAGACCCAGTACTTC.

V gene TRBV6-2 or TRBV6-3 combines with J gene TRBJ2-7; D might be TRBD2 (6 bases). Germline V gene sequence: CDR1 MNHEY, CDR2 SVGEGT. V gave up 5 bases and J gave up 0 bases, with 14 bases separating them. This CDR3 is 15 amino acids long. The CDR3 DNA reads as TGTGCCAGCAGTGAATTGGGGACTCCCTCCTACGAGCAGTACTTC. It yields the protein CASSELGTPSYEQYF.

This sequence joins TRBV28 and TRBJ2-5; possibly TRBD1 for D (5 bases). The CDR3 covers 14 residues. From germline, CDR1 is MDHEN and CDR2 SYDVKM. The V and J ends lost 5 bases and 2 bases respectively, with 12 bases between them. CDR3 region: CASSRLDRQETQYF. The CDR3 DNA sequence: TGTGCCAGCAGTAGATTAGACAGACAAGAGACCCAGTACTTC.

By sample fraction, this clonotype is large. The gene calls are TRBV7-8 and TRBJ2-1; 10 nucleotides agree with TRBD2. V dropped 6 bases and J dropped 5; count of bases not matched to a gene: 10. CDR3 length: 16 amino acids. The germline V gene encodes CDR1 SGHVS and CDR2 FQNEAQ. CDR3 in DNA: TGTGCCAGCAGGAGCCAGCGGGAGGGCCAAGACAATGAGCAGTTCTTC. Residues: CASRSQREGQDNEQFF.

This clonotype was seen repeatedly, ten times or more. The chain has TRBV5-1 and TRBJ2-2; maybe TRBD2 (6 bases). This CDR3 contains 14 residues. Germline CDR1 and CDR2: SGHRS and YFSETQ. V was clipped by 2 bases and J by 8 bases, with 13 bases between them. CDR3 region: CASSFNGGSGELFF. The CDR3, as DNA: TGCGCCAGCAGCTTTAACGGAGGGTCTGGGGAGCTGTTTTTT.

V usage is TRBV7-3 and J usage is TRBJ2-5; D might be TRBD1 or TRBD2, each matching 5 bases. V dropped 4 bases and J dropped 5 bases, with 17 bases sitting between them. This CDR3 comprises 15 residues. Germline assignment: CDR1 SGHTA and CDR2 FQGTGA. The CDR3 sequence: CASSCPPTGRETQYF. In DNA form, the CDR3 reads TGTGCCAGCAGCTGTCCACCCACGGGGCGGGAGACCCAGTACTTC.

This clonotype appeared a few times. The V call is TRBV10-3, the J call TRBJ2-1; D unresolved. The closer fit of TRBJ2-7 to the DNA end suggests the J call may be wrong. This CDR3 has 15 amino acids. Looked up from germline, CDR1 is ENHRY and CDR2 is SYGVKD. The CDR3 reads CAISDPGRSSYEQYF. CDR3 nucleotide sequence: TGTGCCATCAGTGACCCCGGACGGTCCTCCTACGAGCAGTACTTC.

Worth noting for this clonotype: Without the conserved terminal phenylalanine or tryptophan, this CDR3 likely stems from a read error. The limits of the CDR3 on the DNA are not certain, so only TCRdb's listed CDR3 is given. The chain combines TRBV10-3 with TRBJ2-1; the table gives TRBD2 as D, unverified against the DNA. CDR1 ENHRY and CDR2 SYGVKD come from the germline V gene. The CDR3 length equals 20 residues, ends included. This chain's CDR3 is CAISESVHGSMEDYGYTFGS.

This clonotype was seen more than once but under ten times. The V and J genes are TRBV19 and TRBJ2-2, with D unclear. V was pared by 8 bases and J by 0 bases, with 13 bases between. The CDR3 sequence is 15 residues long. Germline V gene data show CDR1 as LNHDA and CDR2 as SQIVND (reference sequence). CDR3 nucleotides: TGTGCCAGTCAGAATCAAGGGACGAACACCGGGGAGCTGTTTTTT. Translated: CASQNQGTNTGELFF.

The chain couples TRBV12-3 or TRBV12-4 to TRBJ2-7, with 8 bases identical to TRBD2. The CDR3 covers 19 residues. Trimming at V came to 4 bases and at J to 3 bases, leaving 20 bases not matched to a gene. The CDR3 DNA reads as TGTGCCAGCAGTTCAATGTTGGGGATTCGGGGGGGGGCGAACTACGAGCAGTACTTC. Its protein is CASSSMLGIRGGANYEQYF.

This clonotype was observed a few times. Lacking the conserved final phenylalanine or tryptophan, this CDR3 likely reflects a read error. The DNA is left out, because the CDR3 cannot be placed on it with certainty; the CDR3 is given as TCRdb lists it. V usage is TRBV7-2 and J usage is TRBJ2-7; the table's D call, TRBD2, was not checked against the DNA. CDR1 is SGHTA, CDR2 FQGNSA, per germline. The CDR3 numbers 16 amino acids, ends counted. CDR3 loop: CASSPRGVYHGYTFGS.

This chain links TRBV7-3 with TRBJ2-1; 13 positions match TRBD2. Germline assignment: CDR1 SGHTA and CDR2 FQGTGA. The CDR3 is made up of 20 amino acids. With V trimmed by 4 bases and J by 5 bases, 17 bases remained unmatched. The CDR3 loop reads CASSSPRLAGGGGVHNEQFF. The CDR3 DNA reads TGTGCCAGCAGCTCCCCCCGACTAGCGGGGGGCGGGGGGGTCCACAATGAGCAGTTCTTC.

The chain combines TRBV4-1 with TRBJ2-3; D remains ambiguous. V was cut by 1 base and J by 1 base, with 3 bases left in between. The CDR3 runs to 13 residues. The germline V gene has CDR1 MGHRA and CDR2 YSYEKL. CDR3 protein: CASSQVGTDTQYF. The CDR3 coding sequence is TGCGCCAGCAGCCAAGTGGGCACAGATACGCAGTATTTT.